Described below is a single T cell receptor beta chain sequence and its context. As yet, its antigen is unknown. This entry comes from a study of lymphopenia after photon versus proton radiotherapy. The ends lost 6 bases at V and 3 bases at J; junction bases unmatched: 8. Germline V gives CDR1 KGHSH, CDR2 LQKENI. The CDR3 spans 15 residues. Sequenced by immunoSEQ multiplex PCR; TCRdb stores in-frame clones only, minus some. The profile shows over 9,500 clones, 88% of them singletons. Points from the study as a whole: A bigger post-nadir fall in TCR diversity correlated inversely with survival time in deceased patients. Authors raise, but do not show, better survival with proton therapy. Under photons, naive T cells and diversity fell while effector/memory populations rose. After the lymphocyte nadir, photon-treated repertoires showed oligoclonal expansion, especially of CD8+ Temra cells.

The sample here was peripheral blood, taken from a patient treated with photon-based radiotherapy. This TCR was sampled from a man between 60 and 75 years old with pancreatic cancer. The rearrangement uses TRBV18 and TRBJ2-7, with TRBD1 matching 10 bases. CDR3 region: CASSPDRGRNYEQYF. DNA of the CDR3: TGTGCCAGCTCGCCCGACAGGGGGCGCAACTACGAGCAGTACTTC. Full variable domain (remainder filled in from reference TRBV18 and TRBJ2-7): NAGVMQNPRHLVRRRGQEARLRCSPMKGHSHVYWYRQLPEEGLKFMVYLQKENIIDESGMPKERFSAEFPKEGPSILRIQQVVRGDSAAYFCASSPDRGRNYEQYFGPGTRLTVT.